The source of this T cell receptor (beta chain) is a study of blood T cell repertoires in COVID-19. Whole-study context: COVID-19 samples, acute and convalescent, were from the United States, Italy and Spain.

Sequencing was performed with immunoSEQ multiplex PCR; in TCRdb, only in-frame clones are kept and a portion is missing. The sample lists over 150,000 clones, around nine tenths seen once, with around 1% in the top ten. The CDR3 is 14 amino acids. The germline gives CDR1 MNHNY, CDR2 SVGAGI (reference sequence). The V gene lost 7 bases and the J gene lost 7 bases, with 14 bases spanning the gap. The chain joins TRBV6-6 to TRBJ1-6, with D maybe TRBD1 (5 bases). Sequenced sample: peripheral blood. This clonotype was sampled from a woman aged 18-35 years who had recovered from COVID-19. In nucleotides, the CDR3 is TGTGCCAGCAACCCCTTGAACAGGAATTCACCCCTCCACTTT. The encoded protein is CASNPLNRNSPLHF.